These 16 T cell receptor beta chains were sequenced from one sample in a study of breast tumors, draining lymph nodes, adjacent tissues. TCRdb analysed the multiplex PCR reads with MiXCR anew, one entry per CDR3 protein. The sample consists of about 180,000 distinct CDR3 sequences, 30% to 35% of them appearing once. The lymph nodes were axillary draining lymph nodes from breast cancer patients. The material sequenced was axillary lymph node tissue. These TCRs come from a female donor with breast cancer. Some clones in this sample may be carry-over from other donors' samples.

The V and J genes are TRBV2 and TRBJ2-5; D could derive from TRBD1 or TRBD2 (5 bases each). Germline CDR1 SNHLY, CDR2 FYNNEI. The CDR3 has 20 amino acids. Trimming removed 3 bases at V and 8 bases at J, with 34 bases between. The chain's CDR3 is CASSDPTRSPGTRRGDTQYF. The CDR3 DNA follows: TGTGCCAGCAGTGATCCCACCCGTTCCCCCGGGACCCGGAGAGGAGACACCCAGTACTTC.

This clonotype was detected ten times or more. The CDR3 region has the DNA TGTGCCAGCAGCCCGGACAACTCCTACAATGAGCAGTTCTTC. Protein sequence: CASSPDNSYNEQFF. The chain has TRBV7-2 and TRBJ2-1; D perhaps matches TRBD1 (5 bases). The CDR3 contains 14 residues. Between the trimmed V and J ends, which lost 5 bases and 0 bases, there was a span of 8 bases. Germline V gives CDR1 SGHTA, CDR2 FQGNSA.

The chain has TRBV28 and TRBJ2-3, with 10 nucleotides matching TRBD2. Per the germline V gene, CDR1 is MDHEN and CDR2 is SYDVKM. The CDR3 sequence is 16 residues long. The J segment lost 3 bases and the V segment lost 6 bases, leaving 9 bases of the junction unmatched. The CDR3 DNA is TGTGCCAGCAGGCCAGGACTAGCGGTCTTGACAGATACGCAGTATTTT. It yields the protein CASRPGLAVLTDTQYF.

This clonotype was seen at least ten times. The J gene is TRBJ2-7, the V gene TRBV7-8, with D possibly TRBD1 on 6 matching bases. Trimming removed 5 bases from V and 5 bases from J, with 16 bases in between. The CDR3 covers 14 residues. Germline assignment: CDR1 SGHVS and CDR2 FQNEAQ. The CDR3 protein is CASSTRGITHEQYF. Written as DNA, the CDR3 is TGTGCCAGCAGCACCAGGGGAATCACCCACGAGCAGTACTTC.

With respect to this clonotype: This could be a read error, since a much larger clone is one nucleotide away. As the CDR3 is not closed by the conserved phenylalanine or tryptophan, this likely results from a read error. The chain is built from TRBV7-2 and TRBJ2-7; TRBD2 might be the D (7 bases). From germline, CDR1 is SGHTA and CDR2 FQGNSA. V was cut by 4 bases and J by 3 bases, with 13 bases left in between. This CDR3 contains 14 residues. The DNA for the CDR3 is TGTGCCAGCAGCTCCGGGCGGGGGCACTACGAGCAGTACCTC. It yields the protein CASSSGRGHYEQYL.

Note on this clonotype: Given a much more abundant clone one base away, this may be a read error. The CDR3 spells CVSTDGLGYEQYF. The CDR3 nucleotides are TGTGTCAGCACCGACGGACTCGGATACGAGCAGTACTTC. The rearrangement links TRBV6-5 to TRBJ2-7, with D perhaps matching TRBD2 (5 bases). The V gene's germline CDR1 is MNHEY and CDR2 SVGAGI. The CDR3 covers 13 residues.

This clonotype showed up many times. A read error may be the cause here, since a much bigger clone is one base away. This rearrangement joins TRBV5-6 to TRBJ1-2; D remains ambiguous. Germline CDR1 and CDR2: SGHDT and YYEEEE. The V gene lost 0 bases and the J gene lost 12 bases, with 12 bases spanning the gap. The CDR3 extends over 12 amino acids. CDR3 bases: TGTGCCAGCAGCTTGGTAGGCACTCCCAACACCTTC. Its protein product is CASSLVGTPNTF.

This chain joins TRBV6-1 and TRBJ2-1; 8 nucleotides agree with TRBD2. The J segment lost 3 bases and the V segment lost 5 bases, leaving 9 bases of the junction unmatched. From germline, CDR1 is MNHNS and CDR2 SASEGT. The CDR3 totals 16 residues. The CDR3 sequence: CASSHPGTRGYNEQFF. In DNA form, the CDR3 reads TGTGCCAGCAGTCACCCCGGGACTAGAGGCTACAATGAGCAGTTCTTC.

This chain uses TRBV7-8 with TRBJ2-2; D possibly corresponds to TRBD1 (6 bases). Germline CDR1 reads SGHVS; CDR2 reads FQNEAQ. This CDR3 has 16 residues. Trimming pared 0 bases from V and 1 base from J, leaving 9 bases between. CDR3 DNA sequence: TGTGCCAGCAGCTTAGCTAGGGGGAGGAACACCGGGGAGCTGTTTTTT. It is translated as CASSLARGRNTGELFF. The full variable domain, its missing parts supplied by reference TRBV7-8 and TRBJ2-2, is GAGVSQSPRYKVAKRGQDVALRCDPISGHVSLFWYQQALGQGPEFLTYFQNEAQLDKSGLPSDRFFAERPEGSVSTLKIQRTQQEDSAVYLCASSLARGRNTGELFFGEGSRLTVL.

The chain uses TRBV11-2 and TRBJ1-5, with TRBD1 matching 8 bases. Germline CDR1 reads SGHAT; CDR2 reads FQNNGV. The CDR3 is made up of 17 amino acids. V lost 1 base to trimming and J lost 7 bases; unmatched junction nucleotides: 12. The CDR3 nucleotides are TGTGCCAGCAGCTTAGTGTCAGGGGGCCCCTACGAGCAGCCCCAGCATTTT. Translating gives CASSLVSGGPYEQPQHF.

The V and J genes are TRBV29-1 and TRBJ1-4, with D possibly matching TRBD1 (6 bases). Trimming left V 4 bases short and J 8 bases short, with 14 bases between. Germline lookup yields CDR1 SQVTM and CDR2 ANQGSEA. This CDR3 is built from 13 residues. The CDR3 DNA follows: TGCAGCGTTGGGTCCACAGGGAGGGAAAAACTGTTTTTT. Encoded protein: CSVGSTGREKLFF. Filled out from reference TRBV29-1 and TRBJ1-4, the complete variable domain reads SAVISQKPSRDICQRGTSLTIQCQVDSQVTMMFWYRQQPGQSLTLIATANQGSEATYESGFVIDKFPISRPNLTFSTLTVSNMSPEDSSIYLCSVGSTGREKLFFGSGTQLSVL.

The V gene is TRBV2, the J gene TRBJ2-5; possible D gene TRBD2, 5 bases. The CDR3 is 12 amino acids. V was pared by 9 bases and J by 4 bases, with 12 bases between. CDR1 and CDR2 from the germline V gene are SNHLY and FYNNEI. The CDR3 region is CARKLGGETQYF. The CDR3 DNA is TGTGCCAGGAAACTCGGAGGAGAGACCCAGTACTTC.

In this sample, this clonotype turned up many times. V gene TRBV7-6 combines with J gene TRBJ2-1; 11 nucleotides line up with TRBD1. The trim removed 5 bases at V and 2 bases at J, leaving 8 bases unmatched. The CDR3 runs 17 residues. CDR1 and CDR2 (germline): SGHVS, FNYEAQ. The CDR3 nucleotides read TGTGCCAGCAGCCCCGGTTGGGGACAGGGGGCCTACAATGAGCAGTTCTTC. As protein: CASSPGWGQGAYNEQFF.

In regard to this clonotype: One junction end does not reproduce the germline sequence, and a read error may be involved. The chain recombines TRBV6-5 with TRBJ2-2; 7 bases fit TRBD2. The germline V gene encodes CDR1 MNHEY and CDR2 SVGAGI. CDR3 size: 15 residues. The CDR3 spells CASSHSGGNTGELFF. CDR3 sequence (DNA): TGTGCCAGCAGTCACTCGGGGGGGAACACCGGGGAGCTGTTTTTT.

V and J are TRBV6-2 or TRBV6-3 and TRBJ1-2; 7 bases map to TRBD1. CDR3 length: 13 residues. Losses at the gene ends were 7 bases for V and 3 bases for J; bases not matched to a gene: 5. The germline V gene has CDR1 MNHEY and CDR2 SVGEGT. The CDR3 nucleotides are TGTGCCAGCAATGAGGGGGCGGACTATGGCTACACCTTC. Amino acid sequence: CASNEGADYGYTF.

This clonotype was observed at least ten times. J is TRBJ2-1 and V is TRBV7-9; 8 bases match TRBD1. Germline lookup yields CDR1 SEHNR and CDR2 FQNEAQ (reference sequence). CDR3 size: 15 residues. After removal of 5 bases from V and 5 bases from J, the junction contained 8 bases not matched to a gene. The CDR3 reads CASSTGGLGNNEQFF. DNA for the CDR3: TGTGCCAGCAGCACAGGGGGTTTGGGTAACAATGAGCAGTTCTTC. The full variable domain, rest sourced from reference TRBV7-9 and TRBJ2-1, is DTGVSQNPRHKITKRGQNVTFRCDPISEHNRLYWYRQTLGQGPEFLTYFQNEAQLEKSRLLSDRFSAERPKGSFSTLEIQRTEQGDSAMYLCASSTGGLGNNEQFFGPGTRLTVL.